This entry describes one T cell receptor beta chain. Its target is not known. The source of the sample is a study of cytomegalovirus exposure and HLA in healthy donors. The PCR made use of 60 Vbeta and 13 Jbeta primers. Study processing details: A later analysis counted 65 million to 80 million unique TCR beta chains, some 12 million shared. TCRdb's table, derived via immunoSEQ multiplex PCR, lists solely in-frame clones and lacks some. From that table come the V and J calls and clone size; the DNA was used to work out D and trimming. The repertoire holds 95,000 to 150,000 clones, with roughly 80% as singletons. Germline V gene lookup returns CDR1 SGHRS and CDR2 YFSETQ. There are 16 residues in the CDR3. V shed 5 bases and J 5 bases; nucleotides not matched to a gene: 13. Points from the study as a whole: Another analysis was done later, and it associated over 15,000 TCR beta sequences with HLA alleles at 0.05 false discovery rate. The study dropped some indistinguishable V segments, TRBV6-2 and TRBV6-3 among them. Common viral pathogens (according to a later analysis) appeared linked to several of the most significant clusters.

The TCR was taken from a woman under 30 in good health and CMV-seronegative. V gene TRBV5-1 combines with J gene TRBJ1-3; 7 bases fit TRBD1. Sequencing input: PBMCs. The CDR3 DNA reads as TGCGCCAGCAGTTTTTCAGAGGGGGCTTTTAGAAACACCATATATTTT. Amino acid sequence: CASSFSEGAFRNTIYF.